This TCR beta chain came from a study of shared clonotypes between healthy human individuals. Germline-derived CDR1 and CDR2 are MDHEN and SYDVKM. The V segment lost 6 bases and the J segment 8 bases; nucleotides outside the gene matches: 8. The CDR3 is 14 amino acids. Only in-frame clones appear in the TCRdb table, and some are missing; sequencing was by immunoSEQ multiplex PCR. The sample includes a few hundred thousand clones, 75% to 80% of them seen just once. V gene TRBV28 combines with J gene TRBJ2-2, with 8 bases aligning to TRBD2. This receptor was taken from a woman aged 40 to 55 in good health. Some clones in this sample may be carry-over from other donors' samples. Sequencing was performed on PBMCs. CDR3 loop: CASRGAAGGGELFF. CDR3 coding DNA: TGTGCCAGCAGGGGCGCGGCGGGAGGAGGGGAGCTGTTTTTT.